One and the same sample provided the 22 T cell receptor beta chains below, sequenced in a study of beta chain features in type 1 diabetes. The isolated RNA, all of it, was reverse transcribed, so expressed TCRB transcripts were what got sequenced. TCRdb keeps only in-frame clones here, not all; method: immunoSEQ multiplex PCR. Here the sample spans about 410,000 clones, approximately 14% being singletons. Sequencing was done on a sample of naive CD4+ T cells from blood. Receptors were obtained from a man aged 25-45 years in good health.

This clone was observed a few times. This chain joins TRBV30 and TRBJ2-3; a possible D gene is TRBD1 (6 bases). Looked up from germline, CDR1 is GTSNPN and CDR2 is SVGIG (reference sequence). The CDR3 is made up of 14 amino acids. The V gene lost 0 bases and the J gene lost 1 base, with 8 bases spanning the gap. In nucleotides, the CDR3 is TGTGCCTGGAGTGTACAGGGAGGCACAGATACGCAGTATTTT. It is translated as CAWSVQGGTDTQYF.

This clone turned up a few times. This rearrangement joins TRBV27 to TRBJ2-7; the match to TRBD2 covers 9 bases. Germline V gene lookup returns CDR1 MNHEY and CDR2 SMNVEV (reference sequence). The CDR3 is 15 amino acids. V was pared by 2 bases and J by 5 bases, with 7 bases of the junction left unmatched. The CDR3 DNA sequence: TGTGCCAGCAGTTTAATCGGGACTAGCTTCGACGAGCAGTACTTC. It yields the protein CASSLIGTSFDEQYF.

The chain carries TRBV9 and TRBJ1-1, with 7 positions matching TRBD1. There are 14 residues in the CDR3. Per the germline V gene, CDR1 is SGDLS and CDR2 is YYNGEE. Trimming cost V 0 bases and J 11 bases; bases outside gene matches: 10. This CDR3 reads CASSVESRRQGAFF. The CDR3 DNA follows: TGTGCCAGCAGCGTAGAATCTCGGCGACAGGGTGCTTTCTTT.

V is TRBV7-2 and J is TRBJ2-3; 7 nucleotides line up with TRBD2. From germline, CDR1 is SGHTA and CDR2 FQGNSA. The CDR3 covers 17 residues. Trimming cost V 5 bases and J 3 bases; bases outside gene matches: 14. In DNA form, the CDR3 reads TGTGCCAGCAGCCTAGGACCCCCGGGGGGAGGGACAGATACGCAGTATTTT. Translated: CASSLGPPGGGTDTQYF.

The chain uses TRBV4-1 and TRBJ1-4; the D gene is possibly TRBD1 (5 bases). V was cut by 4 bases and J by 8 bases, with 8 bases left in between. The CDR3 has 12 residues. The germline V gene has CDR1 MGHRA and CDR2 YSYEKL. The CDR3 DNA reads TGCGCCAGCAGCCCAGGGATCGAAAAACTGTTTTTT. This gives the protein CASSPGIEKLFF.

This chain joins TRBV2 and TRBJ2-5, with 7 positions matching TRBD1. Germline trimming cut 4 bases from V and 5 bases from J; bases unmatched to any gene: 7. The CDR3 extends over 14 amino acids. Germline V CDR1 and CDR2: SNHLY, FYNNEI. Here the CDR3 reads CASSVDREWETQYF. CDR3 in DNA: TGTGCCAGCAGTGTAGACAGGGAATGGGAGACCCAGTACTTC. The full variable domain, rest sourced from reference TRBV2 and TRBJ2-5, is EPEVTQTPSHQVTQMGQEVILRCVPISNHLYFYWYRQILGQKVEFLVSFYNNEISEKSEIFDDQFSVERPDGSNFTLKIRSTKLEDSAMYFCASSVDREWETQYFGPGTRLLVL.

The table lists this clone with a few counts. V usage is TRBV2 and J usage is TRBJ2-5; the D gene is possibly TRBD2 (5 bases). Germline V lookup: CDR1 SNHLY, CDR2 FYNNEI. CDR3 length: 15 amino acids. Trimming cost V 6 bases and J 1 base, with 15 bases left between them. CDR3 bases: TGTGCCAGCAGGCGGGCCCTTGAGCTCCAAGAGACCCAGTACTTC. Residues: CASRRALELQETQYF.

The table lists this clone with a few counts. The chain recombines TRBV29-1 with TRBJ2-4; D is unclear. The CDR3 is made up of 15 amino acids. The V gene lost 0 bases and the J gene lost 2 bases, with 11 bases spanning the gap. Per germline, CDR1 SQVTM and CDR2 ANQGSEA. This CDR3 is CSVEDKGYPKNIQYF. DNA for the CDR3: TGCAGCGTTGAAGATAAGGGTTATCCCAAAAACATTCAGTACTTC. Full variable domain (rest looked up from reference TRBV29-1 and TRBJ2-4): SAVISQKPSRDICQRGTSLTIQCQVDSQVTMMFWYRQQPGQSLTLIATANQGSEATYESGFVIDKFPISRPNLTFSTLTVSNMSPEDSSIYLCSVEDKGYPKNIQYFGAGTRLSVL.

This chain links TRBV9 with TRBJ2-2, with 9 positions matching TRBD2. The CDR3 has 14 amino acids. Germline assignment: CDR1 SGDLS and CDR2 YYNGEE. V shed 5 bases and J 11 bases; nucleotides not matched to a gene: 10. CDR3 DNA sequence: TGTGCCAGCAGAATGACTAGCGGTGGGGGAGAGCTGTTTTTT. Translation: CASRMTSGGGELFF.

This clone occurred a few times. The genes are TRBV27 and TRBJ2-3; 8 nucleotides agree with TRBD1. The CDR3 is made up of 15 amino acids. Germline V gene data show CDR1 as MNHEY and CDR2 as SMNVEV (reference sequence). After removal of 4 bases from V and 4 bases from J, the junction contained 7 bases not matched to a gene. CDR3 DNA sequence: TGTGCCAGCAGTTCGGACAGGGTTGTGGCAGATACGCAGTATTTT. This gives the protein CASSSDRVVADTQYF.

The chain combines TRBV2 with TRBJ2-3; D is possibly TRBD1 (6 bases). The CDR3 loop spans 14 amino acids. The germline CDR1 and CDR2 sequences are SNHLY and FYNNEI. V lost 5 bases and J lost 0, with 9 bases in between. The CDR3 region has the DNA TGTGCCAGCAGTTGGACAGCTAGCACAGATACGCAGTATTTT. Translated: CASSWTASTDTQYF.

In its sample, this clone was seen a few times. The chain carries TRBV30 and TRBJ2-3; D might be TRBD1 or TRBD2, each matching 5 bases. V lost 1 base to trimming and J lost 9 bases, with 14 bases between them. The CDR3 is made up of 13 amino acids. The germline V gene has CDR1 GTSNPN and CDR2 SVGIG (reference sequence). Here the CDR3 DNA reads TGTGCCTGGAGTGGGATTCTCGGGGCAACGCAGTATTTT. It encodes CAWSGILGATQYF.

The gene calls are TRBV6-6 and TRBJ1-1; tentatively, D is TRBD1 (5 bases). Germline V CDR1 and CDR2: MNHNY, SVGAGI (reference sequence). Trimming pared 4 bases from V and 6 bases from J, leaving 15 bases between. This CDR3 is built from 14 residues. The DNA of the CDR3 is TGTGCCAGCAGTTCCCTGACCGGAGGGGCTGAAGCTTTCTTT. Translating gives CASSSLTGGAEAFF.

In its sample, this clone was seen a few times. The rearrangement links TRBV7-2 to TRBJ1-3; D gene unclear. V was pared by 5 bases and J by 4 bases, with 6 bases between. The CDR3 length is 12 residues. Germline CDR1 reads SGHTA; CDR2 reads FQGNSA. CDR3 nucleotide sequence: TGTGCCAGCAGCGCTTTAGGAAACACCATATATTTT. The encoded protein is CASSALGNTIYF.

The CDR3 sequence: CASSQVSSSTDTQYF. The CDR3 DNA reads TGCGCCAGCAGCCAAGTTAGCTCGAGCACAGATACGCAGTATTTT. The V and J genes are TRBV4-3 and TRBJ2-3, with unresolved D. Trimming left V 1 base short and J 0 bases short, with 8 bases between. CDR1 and CDR2 from the germline V gene are LGHNA and YSLEER. The CDR3 covers 15 residues.

The chain is built from TRBV7-6 and TRBJ2-3; D not resolved. Germline V gene lookup returns CDR1 SGHVS and CDR2 FNYEAQ. V was shortened by 1 base and J by 5 bases, with 10 bases between the two germline ends. The CDR3 loop spans 14 amino acids. CDR3 sequence (DNA): TGTGCCAGCAGCTTAGAGGGCCAAGGAGATACGCAGTATTTT. It specifies CASSLEGQGDTQYF.

The chain combines TRBV7-2 with TRBJ2-3; 11 bases match TRBD2. This CDR3 is 17 amino acids long. V trimming: 4 bases; J trimming: 1 base; junction bases outside the gene matches: 7. Germline assignment: CDR1 SGHTA and CDR2 FQGNSA. The CDR3 bases are TGTGCCAGCAGCTATCCCCGACTAGCGGGGCGCACAGATACGCAGTATTTT. Translated, it gives CASSYPRLAGRTDTQYF.

This clone was picked up a small number of times. The chain recombines TRBV19 with TRBJ2-1, with 11 bases fitting TRBD2. CDR3 length equals 14 residues. V lost 0 bases and J lost 10; bases outside the gene matches: 2. Germline lookup yields CDR1 LNHDA and CDR2 SQIVND (reference sequence). The DNA for the CDR3 is TGTGCCAGTAGTATAGATGGGACTAGCGGAGAGCAGTTCTTC. Amino acids: CASSIDGTSGEQFF. The full variable domain, its missing parts supplied by reference TRBV19 and TRBJ2-1, is DGGITQSPKYLFRKEGQNVTLSCEQNLNHDAMYWYRQDPGQGLRLIYYSQIVNDFQKGDIAEGYSVSREKKESFPLTVTSAQKNPTAFYLCASSIDGTSGEQFFGPGTRLTVL.

This CDR3 reads CASSQGYTGELFF. The CDR3 DNA sequence: TGTGCCAGCAGCCAGGGTTACACCGGGGAGCTGTTTTTT. The rearrangement joins TRBV7-2 to TRBJ2-2; perhaps TRBD1 as D (5 bases). Deletions cut 5 bases from V and 3 bases from J, with 7 bases between. There are 13 residues in the CDR3. In germline, CDR1 is SGHTA, CDR2 FQGNSA.

This clone was counted only a few times. The chain couples TRBV29-1 to TRBJ2-7; D could derive from TRBD1 or TRBD2 (5 bases each). Trimming pared 4 bases from V and 6 bases from J, leaving 19 bases between. CDR3 length equals 14 residues. Looked up from germline, CDR1 is SQVTM and CDR2 is ANQGSEA. CDR3 residues: CSVAVGQGRGEQYF. The CDR3 DNA is TGCAGCGTTGCCGTCGGGCAGGGTCGGGGCGAGCAGTACTTC.

The chain recombines TRBV27 with TRBJ1-2, with D uncertain. The CDR3 has 13 residues. Germline-derived CDR1 and CDR2 are MNHEY and SMNVEV (reference sequence). The V end lost 3 bases, the J end lost 4 bases, and 9 bases lay between the germline ends. The CDR3 loop is CASSFGQSYGYTF. CDR3 coding DNA: TGTGCCAGCAGTTTTGGGCAGTCCTATGGCTACACCTTC.

The chain couples TRBV4-3 to TRBJ1-2; no reliable D call. The germline V gene encodes CDR1 LGHNA and CDR2 YSLEER. Trimming cost V 0 bases and J 7 bases, with 12 bases left between them. The CDR3 is 14 amino acids. In nucleotides, the CDR3 is TGCGCCAGCAGCCAAGAAACTAATCGGTTTGGCTACACCTTC. Its translation: CASSQETNRFGYTF.